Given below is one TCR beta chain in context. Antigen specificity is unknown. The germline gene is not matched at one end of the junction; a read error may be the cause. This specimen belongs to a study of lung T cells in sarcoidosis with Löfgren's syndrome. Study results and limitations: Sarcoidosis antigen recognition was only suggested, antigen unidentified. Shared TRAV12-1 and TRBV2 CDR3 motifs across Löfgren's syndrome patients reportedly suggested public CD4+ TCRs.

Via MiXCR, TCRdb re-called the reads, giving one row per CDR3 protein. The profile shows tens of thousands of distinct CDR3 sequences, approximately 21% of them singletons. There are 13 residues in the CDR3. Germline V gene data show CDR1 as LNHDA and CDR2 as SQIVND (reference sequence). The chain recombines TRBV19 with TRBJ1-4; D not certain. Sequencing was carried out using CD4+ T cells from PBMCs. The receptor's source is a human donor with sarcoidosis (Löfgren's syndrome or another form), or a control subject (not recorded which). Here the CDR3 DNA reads TGTGCCAGTAGGGTTCGTCCTTATGAAAAACTGCTTTTT. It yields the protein CASRVRPYEKLLF.